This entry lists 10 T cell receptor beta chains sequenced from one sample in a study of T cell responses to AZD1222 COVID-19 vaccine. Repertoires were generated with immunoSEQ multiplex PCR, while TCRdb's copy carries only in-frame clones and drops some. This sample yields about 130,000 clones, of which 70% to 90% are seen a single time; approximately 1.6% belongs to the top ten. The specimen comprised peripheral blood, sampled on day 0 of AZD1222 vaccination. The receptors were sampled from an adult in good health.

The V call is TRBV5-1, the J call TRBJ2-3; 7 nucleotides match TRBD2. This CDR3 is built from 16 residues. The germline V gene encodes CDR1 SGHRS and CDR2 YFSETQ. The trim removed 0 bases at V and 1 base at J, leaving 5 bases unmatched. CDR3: CASSLAQTSGTDTQYF. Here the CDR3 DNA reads TGCGCCAGCAGCTTGGCACAAACTAGCGGCACAGATACGCAGTATTTT.

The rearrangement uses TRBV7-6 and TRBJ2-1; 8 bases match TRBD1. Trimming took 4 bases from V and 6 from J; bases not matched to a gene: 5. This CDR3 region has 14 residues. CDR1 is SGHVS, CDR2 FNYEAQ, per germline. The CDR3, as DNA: TGTGCCAGCAGCTCCCGGACAGGGACCAATGAGCAGTTCTTC. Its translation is CASSSRTGTNEQFF.

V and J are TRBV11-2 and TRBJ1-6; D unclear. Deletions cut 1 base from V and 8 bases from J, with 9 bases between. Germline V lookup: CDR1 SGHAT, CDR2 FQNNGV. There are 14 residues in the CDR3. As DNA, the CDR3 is TGTGCCAGCAGCTTAGTCCCCCGGCATTCACCCCTCCACTTT. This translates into CASSLVPRHSPLHF.

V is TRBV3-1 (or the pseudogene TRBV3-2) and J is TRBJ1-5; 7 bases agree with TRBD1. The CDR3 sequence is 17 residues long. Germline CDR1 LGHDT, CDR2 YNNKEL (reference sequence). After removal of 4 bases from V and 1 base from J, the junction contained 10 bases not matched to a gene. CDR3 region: CASSPTPDRLSNQPQHF. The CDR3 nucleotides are TGTGCCAGCAGCCCCACGCCGGACAGGTTAAGCAATCAGCCCCAGCATTTT.

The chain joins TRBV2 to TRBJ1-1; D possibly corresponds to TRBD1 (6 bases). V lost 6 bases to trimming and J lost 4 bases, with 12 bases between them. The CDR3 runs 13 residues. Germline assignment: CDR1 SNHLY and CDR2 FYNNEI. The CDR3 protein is CASSGGAATEAFF. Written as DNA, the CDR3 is TGTGCCAGCAGCGGGGGGGCGGCCACTGAAGCTTTCTTT.

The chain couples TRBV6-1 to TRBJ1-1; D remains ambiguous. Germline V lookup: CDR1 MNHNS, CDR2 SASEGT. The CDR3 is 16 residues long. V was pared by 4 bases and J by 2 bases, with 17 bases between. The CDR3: CASSVYIQAINTEAFF. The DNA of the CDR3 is TGTGCCAGCAGTGTATACATTCAGGCGATTAACACTGAAGCTTTCTTT.

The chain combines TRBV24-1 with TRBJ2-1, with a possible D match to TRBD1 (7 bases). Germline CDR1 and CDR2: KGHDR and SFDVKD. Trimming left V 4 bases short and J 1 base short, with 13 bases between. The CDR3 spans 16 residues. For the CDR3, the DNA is TGTGCCACCAGTGACCCGACAGGGAGGTCCTACAATGAGCAGTTCTTC. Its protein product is CATSDPTGRSYNEQFF.

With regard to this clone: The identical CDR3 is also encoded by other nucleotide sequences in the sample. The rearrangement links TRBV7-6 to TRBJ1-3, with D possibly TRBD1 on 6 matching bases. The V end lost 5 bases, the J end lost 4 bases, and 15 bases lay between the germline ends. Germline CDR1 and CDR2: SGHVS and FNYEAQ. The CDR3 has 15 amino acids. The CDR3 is CASSAEQGSGNTIYF. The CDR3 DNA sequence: TGTGCCAGCAGCGCGGAACAGGGCTCGGGAAACACCATATATTTT.

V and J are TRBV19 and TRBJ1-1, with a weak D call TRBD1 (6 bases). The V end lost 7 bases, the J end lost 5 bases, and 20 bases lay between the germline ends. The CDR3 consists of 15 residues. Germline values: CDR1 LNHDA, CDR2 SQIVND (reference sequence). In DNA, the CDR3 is TGTGCCAGTATAAACAGGGAGGTGATAAGTACTGAAGCTTTCTTT. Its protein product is CASINREVISTEAFF.

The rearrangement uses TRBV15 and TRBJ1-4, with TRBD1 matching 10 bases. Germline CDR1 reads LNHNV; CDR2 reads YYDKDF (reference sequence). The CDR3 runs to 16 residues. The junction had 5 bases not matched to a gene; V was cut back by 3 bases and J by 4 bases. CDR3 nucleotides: TGTGCCACCAGCAGGCCCGGGACAGGGGTTAATGAAAAACTGTTTTTT. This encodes CATSRPGTGVNEKLFF.